The next 28 T cell receptor beta chains were all read from a single sample in a study of OX40 agonist ivuxolimab in advanced cancers. Assay used: immunoSEQ multiplex PCR; TCRdb lists only in-frame clones, some missing. The sample carries tens of thousands of clones, 86% recorded once. This material consisted of CD4+ or CD8+ T cells sorted from blood, taken in a trial of the OX40 agonist ivuxolimab. These receptors were collected from an adult with an advanced solid tumor such as melanoma, head and neck, liver or kidney cancer.

V gene TRBV30 combines with J gene TRBJ2-5, with D hard to call. Looked up from germline, CDR1 is GTSNPN and CDR2 is SVGIG (reference sequence). The CDR3 spans 12 residues. Trimming took off 0 bases at V and 4 bases at J, with 6 bases between the two ends. CDR3 loop: CAWSVQGETQYF. CDR3 coding DNA: TGTGCCTGGAGTGTACAAGGAGAGACCCAGTACTTC.

The chain is built from TRBV5-4 and TRBJ2-5, with TRBD2 matching 8 bases. Germline trimming cut 5 bases from V and 3 bases from J; bases unmatched to any gene: 12. The CDR3 sequence is 16 residues long. Germline V lookup: CDR1 SGHNT, CDR2 YYREEE (reference sequence). The CDR3 DNA reads as TGTGCCAGCAGGGATTCGGTAGCGGGGAGCAAAGAGACCCAGTACTTC. It codes for CASRDSVAGSKETQYF.

V gene TRBV6-1 combines with J gene TRBJ1-1; D ambiguous. Trimming took off 1 base at V and 1 base at J, with 7 bases between the two ends. The V gene's germline CDR1 is MNHNS and CDR2 SASEGT. The CDR3 loop spans 14 amino acids. The CDR3 region has the DNA TGTGCCAGCAGTGAAGACTTGGAGAACACTGAAGCTTTCTTT. Residues: CASSEDLENTEAFF.

The J gene is TRBJ2-2, the V gene TRBV30; the match to TRBD2 covers 12 bases. The ends lost 0 bases at V and 7 bases at J; junction bases unmatched: 6. CDR1 and CDR2 from the germline V gene are GTSNPN and SVGIG (reference sequence). The CDR3 is 16 amino acids. CDR3 residues: CAWSVRLAGEGGELFF. The CDR3 DNA follows: TGTGCCTGGAGTGTTCGACTAGCGGGAGAGGGCGGGGAGCTGTTTTTT.

In its sample, this clone was seen a few times. V and J are TRBV5-1 and TRBJ2-3; TRBD2 matches 7 bases. V trimming: 1 base; J trimming: 2 bases; junction bases outside the gene matches: 10. The CDR3 runs to 17 residues. Germline V gene sequence: CDR1 SGHRS, CDR2 YFSETQ. DNA for the CDR3: TGCGCCAGCAGCTTGTTAGGAGCTGCGGGAGCCACAGATACGCAGTATTTT. Protein product: CASSLLGAAGATDTQYF.

The CDR3 region is CASSRGTASTSPLHF. The CDR3 bases are TGCGCCAGCAGCCGCGGGACAGCTAGTACTTCACCCCTCCACTTT. J is TRBJ1-6 and V is TRBV4-1, with TRBD1 matching 7 bases. From germline, CDR1 is MGHRA and CDR2 YSYEKL. This CDR3 has 15 residues. Trimming removed 4 bases from V and 9 bases from J; junction bases left unmatched: 9.

V and J are TRBV11-2 and TRBJ1-6, with no clear D. The CDR3 loop spans 15 amino acids. V was trimmed by 5 bases and J by 8 bases, leaving 16 bases between them. Germline CDR1 and CDR2: SGHAT and FQNNGV. DNA of the CDR3: TGTGCCAGCAGCCCCGGCCAGGCCCCGGATTCACCCCTCCACTTT. Its translation: CASSPGQAPDSPLHF.

Concerning this clone: This sample also contains other DNA sequences that code for the same CDR3. V usage is TRBV6-1 and J usage is TRBJ2-5; D is tentatively TRBD1 or TRBD2 (6 bases each). This CDR3 region has 15 residues. Germline V CDR1 and CDR2: MNHNS, SASEGT. The V and J ends lost 8 bases and 5 bases respectively, with 21 bases between them. The CDR3 region is CASALFRRGGETQYF. DNA of the CDR3: TGTGCCAGCGCCTTGTTCCGGCGAGGGGGGGAGACCCAGTACTTC.

The V gene is TRBV5-1, the J gene TRBJ1-3; 8 bases map to TRBD1. Germline V lookup: CDR1 SGHRS, CDR2 YFSETQ. The CDR3 has 15 amino acids. After removal of 4 bases from V and 2 bases from J, the junction contained 5 bases not matched to a gene. CDR3: CASSLGGQAGNTIYF. The CDR3 nucleotides are TGCGCCAGCAGCCTGGGGGGACAGGCTGGAAACACCATATATTTT.

This sequence joins TRBV6-5 and TRBJ2-7; D remains unclear. V lost 2 bases and J lost 1, with 12 bases in between. This CDR3 region has 15 residues. Looked up from germline, CDR1 is MNHEY and CDR2 is SVGAGI. CDR3 in DNA: TGTGCCAGCAGTTACGGCGGAGCCGGATCCTACGAGCAGTACTTC. This sequence encodes CASSYGGAGSYEQYF.

The V call is TRBV29-1, the J call TRBJ2-3; tentative D call: TRBD1 (5 bases). In germline, CDR1 is SQVTM, CDR2 ANQGSEA. This CDR3 is 14 amino acids long. Between the trimmed V and J ends, which lost 4 bases and 5 bases, there was a span of 16 bases. The DNA of the CDR3 is TGCAGCGTTGTGCGGCAGGGCGTGGGAGATACGCAGTATTTT. Its protein product is CSVVRQGVGDTQYF.

The chain uses TRBV6-5 and TRBJ1-1, with 8 bases fitting TRBD1. The germline gives CDR1 MNHEY, CDR2 SVGAGI. The CDR3 contains 14 residues. V lost 6 bases, J lost 4 bases, and 7 bases stayed unmatched. Here the CDR3 reads CASSPGQASTEAFF. CDR3 nucleotides: TGTGCCAGCAGCCCGGGACAGGCATCCACTGAAGCTTTCTTT.

The count of this clone is one. The chain is built from TRBV5-1 and TRBJ2-2, with D uncertain. This CDR3 spans 14 amino acids. Per the germline V gene, CDR1 is SGHRS and CDR2 is YFSETQ. The V end was cut by 5 bases, the J end by 1 base, with 9 bases between. The CDR3 nucleotides are TGCGCCAGCAGGATTCTTATGAACACCGGGGAGCTGTTTTTT. This encodes CASRILMNTGELFF.

In its sample, this clone was seen a few times. The CDR3, as DNA: TGTGCCAGCAGCTTACAGGGGCCATCCTACGAGCAGTACTTC. Residues: CASSLQGPSYEQYF. The V call is TRBV7-8, the J call TRBJ2-7; maybe TRBD1 (6 bases). This CDR3 is 14 amino acids long. Trimming removed 2 bases from V and 1 base from J, with 9 bases in between. Germline V gene lookup returns CDR1 SGHVS and CDR2 FQNEAQ.

This clone was recorded once. The chain combines TRBV15 with TRBJ2-4, with unresolved D. The CDR3 has 12 residues. V was trimmed by 3 bases and J by 6 bases, leaving 6 bases between them. Germline CDR1 and CDR2: LNHNV and YYDKDF (reference sequence). CDR3 bases: TGTGCCACCAGCAGTGTCAGAAACATTCAGTACTTC. Residues: CATSSVRNIQYF.

The chain has TRBV5-1 and TRBJ2-3; maybe TRBD2 (6 bases). V dropped 0 bases and J dropped 0 bases, with 17 bases sitting between them. Germline V CDR1 and CDR2: SGHRS, YFSETQ. The length of the CDR3 is 18 residues. The CDR3 DNA reads as TGCGCCAGCAGCTTGGACGATAAAGCGGGTACTAGCACAGATACGCAGTATTTT. It codes for CASSLDDKAGTSTDTQYF.

The rearrangement joins TRBV19 to TRBJ2-5, with D perhaps being TRBD1 or TRBD2 (5 bases each). The CDR3 is made up of 14 amino acids. The germline V and J ends were trimmed by 4 bases and 5 bases, with 14 bases remaining between them. The germline CDR1 and CDR2 sequences are LNHDA and SQIVND (reference sequence). CDR3 nucleotides: TGTGCCAGTAGTACTTCGAGGGGATACGAGACCCAGTACTTC. Translating it yields CASSTSRGYETQYF.

Only one count was recorded for this clone. V gene TRBV9 combines with J gene TRBJ2-7; D remains ambiguous. CDR1 and CDR2 from the germline V gene are SGDLS and YYNGEE. This CDR3 has 11 amino acids. V gave up 5 bases and J gave up 9 bases, with 12 bases separating them. Here the CDR3 reads CASRPDTVQYF. The CDR3 bases are TGTGCCAGCAGACCTGACACGGTGCAGTACTTC.

The CDR3 protein is CASSLHGGALSTDTQYF. The CDR3 region has the DNA TGTGCCAGCAGCCTCCACGGGGGGGCCCTTAGCACAGATACGCAGTATTTT. V usage is TRBV9 and J usage is TRBJ2-3; 8 bases match TRBD2. The CDR3 has 17 residues. V lost 4 bases to trimming and J lost 0 bases; unmatched junction nucleotides: 10. CDR1 and CDR2 (germline): SGDLS, YYNGEE.

This rearrangement joins TRBV6-5 to TRBJ2-1; 9 bases agree with TRBD1. Unmatched junction bases numbered 3, after V lost 5 bases and J lost 7 bases. The CDR3 length is 13 residues. Germline V gene sequence: CDR1 MNHEY, CDR2 SVGAGI. CDR3 sequence reads: CASSVDRGNEQFF. The DNA for the CDR3 is TGTGCCAGCAGTGTCGACAGGGGGAATGAGCAGTTCTTC.

The chain carries TRBV19 and TRBJ1-2; D is undetermined. Germline values: CDR1 LNHDA, CDR2 SQIVND (reference sequence). This CDR3 is 17 amino acids long. V gave up 0 bases and J gave up 6 bases, with 20 bases separating them. The CDR3 region is CASSIDRESGSRNGYTF. In DNA, the CDR3 is TGTGCCAGTAGTATAGATCGAGAGTCTGGATCTAGAAATGGCTACACCTTC. Supplemented by reference TRBV19 and TRBJ1-2, the full variable domain reads DGGITQSPKYLFRKEGQNVTLSCEQNLNHDAMYWYRQDPGQGLRLIYYSQIVNDFQKGDIAEGYSVSREKKESFPLTVTSAQKNPTAFYLCASSIDRESGSRNGYTFGSGTRLTVV.

This chain uses TRBV19 with TRBJ1-1, with TRBD1 identical over 8 bases. The CDR3 is 14 residues long. Trimming removed 2 bases from V and 3 bases from J; junction bases left unmatched: 2. CDR1 LNHDA and CDR2 SQIVND come from the germline V gene (reference sequence). The CDR3 DNA reads as TGTGCCAGTAGTATACCCAGGGGGCACACTGAAGCTTTCTTT. Translating it yields CASSIPRGHTEAFF.

The chain carries TRBV2 and TRBJ1-5; possible D gene TRBD1, 5 bases. Germline assignment: CDR1 SNHLY and CDR2 FYNNEI. V lost 6 bases and J 5 bases, leaving 11 bases between the germline ends. This CDR3 is 13 amino acids long. The CDR3 spells CASSRELDQPQHF. For the CDR3, the DNA is TGTGCCAGCAGCAGGGAGCTCGATCAGCCCCAGCATTTT.

In this sample, this clone turned up once. The chain couples TRBV19 to TRBJ1-1; D gene uncertain. The germline gives CDR1 LNHDA, CDR2 SQIVND (reference sequence). Deletions cut 3 bases from V and 3 bases from J, with 8 bases between. The CDR3 runs to 13 residues. The CDR3 nucleotides are TGTGCCAGTAGTATGGGTCCAGACACTGAAGCTTTCTTT. Residues: CASSMGPDTEAFF. Filled out from reference TRBV19 and TRBJ1-1, the complete variable domain reads DGGITQSPKYLFRKEGQNVTLSCEQNLNHDAMYWYRQDPGQGLRLIYYSQIVNDFQKGDIAEGYSVSREKKESFPLTVTSAQKNPTAFYLCASSMGPDTEAFFGQGTRLTVV.

This clone has just one count. The chain joins TRBV5-6 to TRBJ2-5; D is possibly TRBD1 (6 bases). The CDR3 sequence is 15 residues long. From germline, CDR1 is SGHDT and CDR2 YYEEEE. The ends were cut back, 4 bases at V and 2 bases at J, with 15 bases in the middle. The CDR3 loop is CASSLPQGMQETQYF. The CDR3 region has the DNA TGTGCCAGCAGCCTCCCCCAGGGGATGCAAGAGACCCAGTACTTC.

V usage is TRBV2 and J usage is TRBJ2-7, with 8 positions matching TRBD1. CDR3 size: 15 residues. In germline, CDR1 is SNHLY, CDR2 FYNNEI. V lost 5 bases to trimming and J lost 5 bases; unmatched junction nucleotides: 11. The CDR3: CASSQDGQGIDEQYF. In DNA form, the CDR3 reads TGTGCCAGCAGTCAGGACGGACAGGGTATCGACGAGCAGTACTTC.

The V and J genes are TRBV7-2 and TRBJ2-2; 9 positions agree with TRBD2. The CDR3 has 16 amino acids. Germline V gene data show CDR1 as SGHTA and CDR2 as FQGNSA. With 4 bases clipped from V and 2 bases from J, the junction kept 5 bases outside the gene matches. This CDR3 reads CASSSRLAVNTGELFF. As DNA, the CDR3 is TGTGCCAGCAGCTCAAGACTAGCGGTTAACACCGGGGAGCTGTTTTTT.

The chain combines TRBV6-4 with TRBJ1-1, with TRBD1 identical over 7 bases. The ends lost 6 bases at V and 1 base at J; junction bases unmatched: 2. Germline V gene lookup returns CDR1 MRHNA and CDR2 SNTAGT. The CDR3 spans 13 residues. The chain's CDR3 is CASRQGTNTEAFF. The DNA of the CDR3 is TGTGCCAGCAGACAGGGGACGAACACTGAAGCTTTCTTT.